What follows are 20 T cell receptor beta chains derived from one specimen sequenced in a study of patients and donors after allogeneic stem cell transplantation. One entry per CDR3 protein, called by TCRdb with MiXCR from the RT-PCR reads. The table records fewer than 500,000 distinct CDR3 sequences, 16% of them present only once. The sequenced sample consisted of blood, either unsorted or a sorted T cell fraction (not recorded which). These receptors originate from a human donor who was either an allogeneic HSCT recipient or a stem cell or donor lymphocyte infusion donor (not recorded which). It is not recorded whose cells these are; they may come from a transplant donor.

The chain recombines TRBV6-5 with TRBJ2-5; 7 nucleotides align to TRBD2. The CDR3 totals 15 residues. Germline-derived CDR1 and CDR2 are MNHEY and SVGAGI. V lost 1 base and J lost 0; bases outside the gene matches: 2. Here the CDR3 reads CASSYLAGDQETQYF. CDR3 bases: TGTGCCAGCAGTTACTTGGCGGGGGACCAAGAGACCCAGTACTTC.

The chain combines TRBV5-1 with TRBJ2-7, with D perhaps matching TRBD2 (6 bases). Deletions cut 4 bases from V and 3 bases from J, with 20 bases between. Looked up from germline, CDR1 is SGHRS and CDR2 is YFSETQ. The CDR3 spans 16 residues. CDR3 residues: CASSRTWGPGDYEQYF. CDR3 coding DNA: TGCGCCAGCAGCCGAACCTGGGGTCCGGGGGACTACGAGCAGTACTTC.

The genes are TRBV10-3 and TRBJ1-1; D gene ambiguous. Germline values: CDR1 ENHRY, CDR2 SYGVKD. This CDR3 has 12 residues. Between the trimmed V and J ends, which lost 7 bases and 5 bases, there was a span of 11 bases. The CDR3 sequence: CAITGLGTEAFF. In DNA form, the CDR3 reads TGTGCCATCACCGGCCTCGGTACTGAAGCTTTCTTT.

This clonotype was detected only a few times. The gene calls are TRBV11-2 and TRBJ1-3; D ambiguous. Per germline, CDR1 SGHAT and CDR2 FQNNGV. The ends were cut back, 4 bases at V and 0 bases at J, with 7 bases in the middle. The CDR3 is 14 residues long. CDR3 sequence: CASSWSDSGNTIYF. CDR3 bases: TGTGCCAGCAGCTGGTCAGACTCTGGAAACACCATATATTTT.

V is TRBV6-5 and J is TRBJ1-2, with D perhaps matching TRBD1 (5 bases). Looked up from germline, CDR1 is MNHEY and CDR2 is SVGAGI. There are 14 residues in the CDR3. Deletions cut 0 bases from V and 4 bases from J, with 9 bases between. In DNA, the CDR3 is TGTGCCAGCAGTTACTCTGCAGGGCTCTATGGCTACACCTTC. Amino acid sequence: CASSYSAGLYGYTF.

The CDR3 DNA reads as TGTGCCAGCAGCAACTTCTTGGGAGGGGCAGGGGAGCTGTTTTTT. This encodes CASSNFLGGAGELFF. The V call is TRBV6-1, the J call TRBJ2-2, with 7 nucleotides matching TRBD2. The CDR3 is 15 residues long. The germline V gene encodes CDR1 MNHNS and CDR2 SASEGT. Trimming cost V 6 bases and J 8 bases; bases outside gene matches: 12.

This clonotype was recorded a few times. The chain recombines TRBV5-1 with TRBJ2-5; D is ambiguous. This CDR3 has 12 amino acids. Per the germline V gene, CDR1 is SGHRS and CDR2 is YFSETQ. Trimming took off 1 base at V and 6 bases at J, with 7 bases between the two ends. This chain's CDR3 is CASSLSEQTQYF. In DNA form, the CDR3 reads TGCGCCAGCAGCTTGAGCGAGCAGACCCAGTACTTC. Looking up the rest from reference TRBV5-1 and TRBJ2-5 gives the full variable domain: KAGVTQTPRYLIKTRGQQVTLSCSPISGHRSVSWYQQTPGQGLQFLFEYFSETQRNKGNFPGRFSGRQFSNSRSEMNVSTLELGDSALYLCASSLSEQTQYFGPGTRLLVL.

This clonotype was observed a few times. The chain recombines TRBV25-1 with TRBJ1-2; no definite D call. V was clipped by 1 base and J by 3 bases, with 6 bases between them. Germline assignment: CDR1 MGHDK and CDR2 SYGVNS. The CDR3 is 13 residues long. CDR3 protein: CASSESSHYGYTF. As DNA, the CDR3 is TGTGCCAGCAGTGAATCTAGTCACTATGGCTACACCTTC.

V is TRBV7-2 and J is TRBJ2-5; D is possibly TRBD2 (6 bases). The CDR3 spans 14 residues. Trimming took 5 bases from V and 4 from J, leaving 14 bases between them. Per the germline V gene, CDR1 is SGHTA and CDR2 is FQGNSA. CDR3 bases: TGTGCCAGCAGCCCCCGCCTGGGAGGAGAGACCCAGTACTTC. Translated: CASSPRLGGETQYF. The full variable domain, completed using reference TRBV7-2 and TRBJ2-5, is GAGVSQSPSNKVTEKGKDVELRCDPISGHTALYWYRQSLGQGLEFLIYFQGNSAPDKSGLPSDRFSAERTGGSVSTLTIQRTQQEDSAVYLCASSPRLGGETQYFGPGTRLLVL.

The CDR3 DNA is TGTGCCAGCAGCCCTGGACAGGAGCAGTACTTC. It specifies CASSPGQEQYF. The chain recombines TRBV12-3 or TRBV12-4 with TRBJ2-7; D is possibly TRBD1 (6 bases). Trimming shortened V by 6 bases and J by 7 bases, and 10 bases separated the two germline ends. The CDR3 sequence is 11 residues long.

The genes are TRBV20-1 and TRBJ1-2; 7 bases map to TRBD1. Germline values: CDR1 DFQATT, CDR2 SNEGSKA (reference sequence). The CDR3 is 14 residues long. V lost 5 bases to trimming and J lost 7 bases; unmatched junction nucleotides: 13. CDR3 sequence (DNA): TGCAGTGCTGTTACACAGACAGGGCCGACTGGCTACACCTTC. This sequence encodes CSAVTQTGPTGYTF.

A few counts support this clonotype. V and J are TRBV5-6 and TRBJ2-7; D tentatively reads TRBD1 or TRBD2 (7 bases each). CDR3 length equals 15 residues. Germline CDR1 SGHDT, CDR2 YYEEEE. Trimming took off 6 bases at V and 5 bases at J, with 21 bases between the two ends. The chain's CDR3 is CASIPQGGPPNEQYF. CDR3 DNA sequence: TGTGCCAGCATCCCCCAGGGGGGGCCCCCGAACGAGCAGTACTTC.

This clonotype came up many times. The J gene is TRBJ1-1, the V gene TRBV29-1; 8 bases fit TRBD1. Looked up from germline, CDR1 is SQVTM and CDR2 is ANQGSEA. J gave up 3 bases and V 5 bases, and 8 bases lay outside the gene matches. The CDR3 is 14 amino acids. The CDR3 sequence: CSVPTGGFDTEAFF. Here the CDR3 DNA reads TGCAGCGTTCCCACAGGGGGTTTTGACACTGAAGCTTTCTTT.

This clonotype was detected many times. The V gene is TRBV2, the J gene TRBJ2-1, with a possible D match to TRBD2 (6 bases). V lost 7 bases and J 4 bases, leaving 11 bases between the germline ends. There are 13 residues in the CDR3. Looked up from germline, CDR1 is SNHLY and CDR2 is FYNNEI. Here the CDR3 DNA reads TGTGCCAGCACCCCCCGGGGGTACAATGAGCAGTTCTTC. Protein sequence: CASTPRGYNEQFF.

CDR3 bases: TGTGCCAGCAGTCCTCACCGGGACAGACCCACAGATACGCAGTATTTT. Translation: CASSPHRDRPTDTQYF. The chain joins TRBV6-2 or TRBV6-3 to TRBJ2-3; 7 nucleotides agree with TRBD1. The length of the CDR3 is 16 residues. Trimming took 5 bases from V and 2 from J; bases not matched to a gene: 10. The germline V gene encodes CDR1 MNHEY and CDR2 SVGEGT.

The CDR3 is CASSPRTSASYEQYF. The CDR3 DNA follows: TGTGCCAGCAGCCCCCGGACTAGCGCCTCCTACGAGCAGTACTTC. The rearrangement links TRBV3-1 to TRBJ2-7, with 9 bases that match TRBD2. The CDR3 loop spans 15 amino acids. The V gene's germline CDR1 is LGHDT and CDR2 YNNKEL (reference sequence). The J segment lost 0 bases and the V segment lost 4 bases, leaving 4 bases of the junction unmatched.

This clonotype was detected a few times. The rearrangement joins TRBV12-3 or TRBV12-4 to TRBJ1-2; TRBD1 agrees at 9 bases. CDR3 length equals 17 residues. V shed 3 bases, J shed 5 bases, and the junction held 13 bases outside the gene matches. The CDR3 nucleotides are TGTGCCAGCAGTTTCGGGACAGGGAGGCGAAGAAAATATGGCTACACCTTC. As protein: CASSFGTGRRRKYGYTF.

This clonotype was seen only a few times. The rearrangement joins TRBV10-3 to TRBJ1-5; D call uncertain. The V end was cut by 3 bases, the J end by 9 bases, with 15 bases between. The CDR3 contains 14 residues. CDR1 and CDR2 from the germline V gene are ENHRY and SYGVKD. The CDR3 here is CAISERPALGPQHF. The CDR3 nucleotides read TGTGCCATCAGTGAAAGACCGGCGCTGGGGCCCCAGCATTTT.

This chain joins TRBV5-1 and TRBJ1-1; no firm D call. Germline V gene lookup returns CDR1 SGHRS and CDR2 YFSETQ. CDR3 length: 13 residues. Trimming stripped 3 bases from V and 3 bases from J, with 9 bases between. The CDR3 sequence: CASSSAGHTEAFF. For the CDR3, the DNA is TGCGCCAGCAGCTCAGCCGGGCACACTGAAGCTTTCTTT. The complete variable domain, with remaining parts taken from reference TRBV5-1 and TRBJ1-1, reads KAGVTQTPRYLIKTRGQQVTLSCSPISGHRSVSWYQQTPGQGLQFLFEYFSETQRNKGNFPGRFSGRQFSNSRSEMNVSTLELGDSALYLCASSSAGHTEAFFGQGTRLTVV.

The rearrangement links TRBV27 to TRBJ1-3; 9 bases align to TRBD1. V shed 6 bases and J 3 bases; nucleotides not matched to a gene: 3. In germline, CDR1 is MNHEY, CDR2 SMNVEV (reference sequence). The CDR3 consists of 14 residues. CDR3 bases: TGTGCCAGCAGAGGACAGGGGCTTGGAAACACCATATATTTT. This encodes CASRGQGLGNTIYF.